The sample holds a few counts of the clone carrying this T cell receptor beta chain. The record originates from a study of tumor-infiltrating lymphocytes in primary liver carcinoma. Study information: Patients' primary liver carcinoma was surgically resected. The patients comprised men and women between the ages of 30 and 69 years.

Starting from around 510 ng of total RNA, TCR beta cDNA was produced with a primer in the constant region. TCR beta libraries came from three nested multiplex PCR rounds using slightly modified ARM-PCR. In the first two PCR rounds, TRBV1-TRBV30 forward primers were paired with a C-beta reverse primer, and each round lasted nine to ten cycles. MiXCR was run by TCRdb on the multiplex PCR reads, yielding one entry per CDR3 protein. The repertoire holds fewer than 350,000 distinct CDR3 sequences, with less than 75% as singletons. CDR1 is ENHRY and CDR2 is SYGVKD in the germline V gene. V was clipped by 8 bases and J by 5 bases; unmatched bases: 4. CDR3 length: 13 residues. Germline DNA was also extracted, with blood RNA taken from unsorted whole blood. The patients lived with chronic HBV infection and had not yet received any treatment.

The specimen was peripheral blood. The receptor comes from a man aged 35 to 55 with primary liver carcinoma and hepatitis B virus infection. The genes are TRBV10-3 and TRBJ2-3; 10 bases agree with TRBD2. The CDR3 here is CAIGLAGEDTQYF. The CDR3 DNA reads TGTGCCATCGGGCTAGCGGGAGAAGATACGCAGTATTTT.